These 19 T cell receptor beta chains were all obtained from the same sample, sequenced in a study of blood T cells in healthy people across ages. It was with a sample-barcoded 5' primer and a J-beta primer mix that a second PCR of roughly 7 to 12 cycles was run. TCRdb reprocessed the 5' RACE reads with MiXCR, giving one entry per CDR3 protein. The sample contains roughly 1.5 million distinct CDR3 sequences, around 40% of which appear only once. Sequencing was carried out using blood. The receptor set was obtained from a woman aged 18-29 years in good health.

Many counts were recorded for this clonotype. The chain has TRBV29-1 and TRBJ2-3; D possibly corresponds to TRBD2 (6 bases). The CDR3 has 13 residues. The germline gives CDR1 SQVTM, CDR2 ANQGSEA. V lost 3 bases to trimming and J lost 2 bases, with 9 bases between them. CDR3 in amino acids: CSVDAGSTDTQYF. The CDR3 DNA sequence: TGCAGCGTTGATGCGGGGTCCACAGATACGCAGTATTTT.

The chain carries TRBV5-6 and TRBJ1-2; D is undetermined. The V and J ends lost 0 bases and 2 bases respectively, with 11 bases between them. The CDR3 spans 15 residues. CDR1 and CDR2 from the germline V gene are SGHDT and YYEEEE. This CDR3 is CASSLGQLRNYGYTF. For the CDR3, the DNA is TGTGCCAGCAGCTTGGGTCAGCTCAGAAACTATGGCTACACCTTC. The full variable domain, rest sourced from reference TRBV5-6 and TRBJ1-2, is DAGVTQSPTHLIKTRGQQVTLRCSPKSGHDTVSWYQQALGQGPQFIFQYYEEEERQRGNFPDRFSGHQFPNYSSELNVNALLLGDSALYLCASSLGQLRNYGYTFGSGTRLTVV.

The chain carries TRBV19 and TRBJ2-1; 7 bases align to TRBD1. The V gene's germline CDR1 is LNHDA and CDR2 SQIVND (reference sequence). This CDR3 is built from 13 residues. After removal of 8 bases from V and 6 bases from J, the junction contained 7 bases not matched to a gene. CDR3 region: CASSLGTVNEQFF. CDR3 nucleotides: TGTGCCAGTTCTTTGGGGACAGTCAATGAGCAGTTCTTC.

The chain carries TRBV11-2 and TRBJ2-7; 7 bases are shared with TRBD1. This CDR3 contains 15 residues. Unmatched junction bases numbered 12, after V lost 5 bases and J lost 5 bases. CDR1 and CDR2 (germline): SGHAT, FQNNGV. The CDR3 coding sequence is TGTGCCAGCAGCAACCCTTGGGACAGAGACGACGAGCAGTACTTC. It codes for CASSNPWDRDDEQYF. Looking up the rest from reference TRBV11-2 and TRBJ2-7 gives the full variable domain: EAGVAQSPRYKIIEKRQSVAFWCNPISGHATLYWYQQILGQGPKLLIQFQNNGVVDDSQLPKDRFSAERLKGVDSTLKIQPAKLEDSAVYLCASSNPWDRDDEQYFGPGTRLTVT.

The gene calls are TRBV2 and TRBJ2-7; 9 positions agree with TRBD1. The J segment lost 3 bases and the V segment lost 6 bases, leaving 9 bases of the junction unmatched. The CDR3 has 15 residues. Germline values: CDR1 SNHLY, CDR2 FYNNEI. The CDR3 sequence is CASSQGQGMVYEQYF. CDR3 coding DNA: TGTGCCAGCAGCCAGGGACAGGGCATGGTCTACGAGCAGTACTTC.

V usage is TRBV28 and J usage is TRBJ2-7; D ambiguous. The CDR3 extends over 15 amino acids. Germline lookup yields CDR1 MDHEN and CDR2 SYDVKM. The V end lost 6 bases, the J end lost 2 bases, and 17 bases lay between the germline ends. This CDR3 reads CASRPPQPSPYEQYF. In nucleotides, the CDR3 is TGTGCCAGCAGGCCACCTCAACCGAGCCCCTACGAGCAGTACTTC.

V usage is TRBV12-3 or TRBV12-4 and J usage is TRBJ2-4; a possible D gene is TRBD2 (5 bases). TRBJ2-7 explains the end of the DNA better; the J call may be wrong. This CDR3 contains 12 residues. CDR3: CASSLRVNEQYF. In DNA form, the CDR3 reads TGTGCCAGCAGTTTGAGGGTTAACGAGCAGTACTTC.

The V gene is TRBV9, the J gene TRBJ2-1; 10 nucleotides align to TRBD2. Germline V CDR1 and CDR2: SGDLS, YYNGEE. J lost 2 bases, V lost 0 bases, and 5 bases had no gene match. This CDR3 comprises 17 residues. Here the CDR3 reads CASSVAAGGPAYNEQFF. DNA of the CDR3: TGTGCCAGCAGCGTAGCAGCGGGAGGGCCCGCCTACAATGAGCAGTTCTTC. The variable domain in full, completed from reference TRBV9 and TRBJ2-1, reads DSGVTQTPKHLITATGQRVTLRCSPRSGDLSVYWYQQSLDQGLQFLIQYYNGEERAKGNILERFSAQQFPDLHSELNLSSLELGDSALYFCASSVAAGGPAYNEQFFGPGTRLTVL.

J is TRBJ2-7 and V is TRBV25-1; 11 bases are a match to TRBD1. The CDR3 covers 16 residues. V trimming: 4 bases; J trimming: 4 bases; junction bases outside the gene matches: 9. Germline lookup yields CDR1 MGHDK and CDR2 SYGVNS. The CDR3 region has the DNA TGTGCCAGCAGTGCTGACTTTGGACAGGGGGCTTACGAGCAGTACTTC. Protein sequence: CASSADFGQGAYEQYF.

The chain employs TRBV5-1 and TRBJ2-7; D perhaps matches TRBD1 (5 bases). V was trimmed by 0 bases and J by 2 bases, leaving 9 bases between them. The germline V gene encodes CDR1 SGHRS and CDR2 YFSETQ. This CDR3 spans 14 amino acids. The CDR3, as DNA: TGCGCCAGCAGCTTGGTCTGGGGCCCCTACGAGCAGTACTTC. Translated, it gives CASSLVWGPYEQYF.

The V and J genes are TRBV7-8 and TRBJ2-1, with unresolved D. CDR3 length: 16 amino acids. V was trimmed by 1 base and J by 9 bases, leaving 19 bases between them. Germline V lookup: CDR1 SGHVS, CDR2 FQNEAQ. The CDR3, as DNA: TGTGCCAGCAGCTTAGGTCAGATAGTCGAAGGTGTTGAGCAGTTCTTC. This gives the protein CASSLGQIVEGVEQFF.

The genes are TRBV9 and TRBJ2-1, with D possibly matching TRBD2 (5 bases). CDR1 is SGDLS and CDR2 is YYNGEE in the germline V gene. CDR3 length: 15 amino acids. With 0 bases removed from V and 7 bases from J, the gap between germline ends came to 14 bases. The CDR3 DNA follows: TGTGCCAGCAGCGTAGTAGGAGGCCTCGAGAATGAGCAGTTCTTC. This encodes CASSVVGGLENEQFF.

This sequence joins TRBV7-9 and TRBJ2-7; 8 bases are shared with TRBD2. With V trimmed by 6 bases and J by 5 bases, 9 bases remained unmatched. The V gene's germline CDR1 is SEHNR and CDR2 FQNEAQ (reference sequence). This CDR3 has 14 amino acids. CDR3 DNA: TGTGCCAGCAGTAATGGACTAGCTTTCGACGAGCAGTACTTC. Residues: CASSNGLAFDEQYF.

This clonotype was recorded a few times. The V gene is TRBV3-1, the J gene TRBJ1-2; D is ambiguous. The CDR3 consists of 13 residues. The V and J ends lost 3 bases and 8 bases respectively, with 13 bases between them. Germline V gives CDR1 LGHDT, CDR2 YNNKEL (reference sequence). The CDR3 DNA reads TGTGCCAGCAGCCAGGGGTCTCTCCCCGGCTACACCTTC. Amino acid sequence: CASSQGSLPGYTF.

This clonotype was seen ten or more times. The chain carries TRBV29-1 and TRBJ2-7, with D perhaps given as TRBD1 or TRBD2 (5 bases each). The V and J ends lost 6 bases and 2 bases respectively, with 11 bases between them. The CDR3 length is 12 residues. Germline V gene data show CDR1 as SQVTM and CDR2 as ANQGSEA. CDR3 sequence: CSVGRAPYEQYF. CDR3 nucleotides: TGCAGCGTGGGACGGGCCCCCTACGAGCAGTACTTC.

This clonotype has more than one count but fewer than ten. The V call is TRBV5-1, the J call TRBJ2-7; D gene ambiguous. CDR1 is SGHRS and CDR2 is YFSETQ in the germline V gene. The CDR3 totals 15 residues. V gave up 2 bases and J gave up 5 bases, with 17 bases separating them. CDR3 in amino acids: CASSFRGFVSDEQYF. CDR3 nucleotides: TGCGCCAGCAGCTTTCGCGGATTCGTTTCTGACGAGCAGTACTTC.

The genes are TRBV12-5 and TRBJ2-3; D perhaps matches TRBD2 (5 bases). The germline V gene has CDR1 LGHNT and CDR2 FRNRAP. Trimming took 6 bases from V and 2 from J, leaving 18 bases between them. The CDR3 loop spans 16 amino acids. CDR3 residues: CASGRGEGRTTDTQYF. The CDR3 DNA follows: TGTGCTAGTGGCCGCGGCGAAGGGAGAACCACAGATACGCAGTATTTT.

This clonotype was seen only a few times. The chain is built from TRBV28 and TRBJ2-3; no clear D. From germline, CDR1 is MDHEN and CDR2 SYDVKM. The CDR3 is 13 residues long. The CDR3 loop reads CASHGPTTDTQYF. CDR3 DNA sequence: TGTGCGTCCCACGGCCCAACCACAGATACGCAGTATTTT.

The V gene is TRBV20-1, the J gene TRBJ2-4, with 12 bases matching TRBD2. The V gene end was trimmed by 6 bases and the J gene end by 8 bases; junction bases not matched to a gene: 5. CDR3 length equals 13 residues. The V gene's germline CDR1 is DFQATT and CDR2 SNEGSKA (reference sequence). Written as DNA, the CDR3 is TGCAGTGCCCTAGCGGGGGGGCTCGACATTCAGTACTTC. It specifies CSALAGGLDIQYF.